This T cell receptor (beta chain) was recovered during a study of brain T cells in children with intractable seizures. Sequencing was limited to surgery cases with top T cell transcript signatures in brain tissue. Germline V gene lookup returns CDR1 MNHEY and CDR2 SMNVEV (reference sequence). V dropped 2 bases and J dropped 4; count of bases not matched to a gene: 0. CDR3 length: 14 residues. Worth noting for this clone: Additional DNA sequences in this sample encode the identical CDR3.

The protocol was immunoSEQ multiplex PCR, while the TCRdb copy is restricted to in-frame clones and leaves out a portion. The repertoire consists of about 64,000 clones, with more than 95% occurring once and the leading ten covering 0.35% to 0.4%. Sequences were derived from peripheral blood, sampled at surgery. The chain carries TRBV27 and TRBJ1-5, with 9 bases aligning to TRBD1. This sequence originates from a boy in the first two years of life with focal cortical dysplasia and intractable seizures. CDR3 sequence reads: CASSLGQGNQPQHF. CDR3 sequence (DNA): TGTGCCAGCAGTTTAGGACAGGGGAATCAGCCCCAGCATTTT.